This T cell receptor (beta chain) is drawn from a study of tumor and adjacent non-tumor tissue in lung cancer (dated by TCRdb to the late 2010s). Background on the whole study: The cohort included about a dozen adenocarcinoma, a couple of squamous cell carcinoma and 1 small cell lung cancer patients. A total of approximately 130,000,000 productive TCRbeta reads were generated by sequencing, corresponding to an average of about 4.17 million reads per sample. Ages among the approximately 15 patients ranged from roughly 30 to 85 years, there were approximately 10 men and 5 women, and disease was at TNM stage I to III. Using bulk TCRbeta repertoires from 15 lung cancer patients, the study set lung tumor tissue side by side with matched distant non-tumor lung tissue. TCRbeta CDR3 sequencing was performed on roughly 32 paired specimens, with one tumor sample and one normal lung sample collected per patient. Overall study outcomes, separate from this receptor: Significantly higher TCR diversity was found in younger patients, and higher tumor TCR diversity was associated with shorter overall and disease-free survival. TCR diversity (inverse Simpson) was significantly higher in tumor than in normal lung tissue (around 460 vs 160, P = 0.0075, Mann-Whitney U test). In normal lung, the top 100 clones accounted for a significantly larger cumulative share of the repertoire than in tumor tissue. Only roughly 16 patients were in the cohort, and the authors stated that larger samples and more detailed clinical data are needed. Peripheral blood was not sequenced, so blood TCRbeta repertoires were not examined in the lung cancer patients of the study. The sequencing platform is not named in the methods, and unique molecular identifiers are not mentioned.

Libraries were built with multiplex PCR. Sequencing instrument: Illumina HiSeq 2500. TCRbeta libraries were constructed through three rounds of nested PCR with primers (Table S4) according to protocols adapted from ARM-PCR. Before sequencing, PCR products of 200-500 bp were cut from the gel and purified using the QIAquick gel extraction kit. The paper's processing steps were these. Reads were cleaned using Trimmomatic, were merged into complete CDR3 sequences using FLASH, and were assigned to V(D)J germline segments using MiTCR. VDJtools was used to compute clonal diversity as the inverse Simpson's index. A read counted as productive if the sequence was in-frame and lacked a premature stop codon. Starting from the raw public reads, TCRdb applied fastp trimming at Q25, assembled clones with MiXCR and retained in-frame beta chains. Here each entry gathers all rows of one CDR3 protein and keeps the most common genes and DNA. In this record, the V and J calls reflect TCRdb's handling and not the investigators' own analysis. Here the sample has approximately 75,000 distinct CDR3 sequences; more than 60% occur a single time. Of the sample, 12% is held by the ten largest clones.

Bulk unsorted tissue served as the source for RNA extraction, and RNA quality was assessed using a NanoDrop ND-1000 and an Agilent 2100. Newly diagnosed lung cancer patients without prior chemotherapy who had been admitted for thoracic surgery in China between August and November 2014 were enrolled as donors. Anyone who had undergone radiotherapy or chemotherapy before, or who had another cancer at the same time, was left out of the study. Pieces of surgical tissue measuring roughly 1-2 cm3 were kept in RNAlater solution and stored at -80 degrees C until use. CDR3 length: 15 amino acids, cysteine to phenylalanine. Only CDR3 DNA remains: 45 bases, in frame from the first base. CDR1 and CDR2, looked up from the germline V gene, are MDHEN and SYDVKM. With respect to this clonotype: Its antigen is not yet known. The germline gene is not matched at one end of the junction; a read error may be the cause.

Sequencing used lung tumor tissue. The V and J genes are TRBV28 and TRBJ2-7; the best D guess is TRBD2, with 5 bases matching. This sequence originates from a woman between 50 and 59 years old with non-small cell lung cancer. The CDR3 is CASSRQMERSDEHYF. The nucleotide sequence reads TGTGCCAGCAGTCGTCAGATGGAGCGGAGCGACGAGCACTACTTC.